The clone carrying this T cell receptor beta chain was seen many times. The sample comes from a study of T cell repertoires in cytomegalovirus infection. The CDR3 length is 14 residues. Germline CDR1 is SGHTA and CDR2 is FQGNSA. The V end lost 2 bases, the J end lost 3 bases, and 10 bases lay between the germline ends. MiXCR, run by TCRdb on the reads, gives a single entry per CDR3 protein. The sample yields some 390,000 distinct CDR3 sequences, 15% to 20% seen once. The clonotype originates from a human donor in good health (CMV status not recorded). Some clones in this sample may be carry-over from other donors' samples. The sequencing input was PBMCs. The chain combines TRBV7-2 with TRBJ2-5, with D possibly TRBD2 on 7 matching bases. The CDR3 here is CASSLWGGEETQYF. DNA for the CDR3: TGTGCCAGCAGCTTATGGGGGGGCGAAGAGACCCAGTACTTC.